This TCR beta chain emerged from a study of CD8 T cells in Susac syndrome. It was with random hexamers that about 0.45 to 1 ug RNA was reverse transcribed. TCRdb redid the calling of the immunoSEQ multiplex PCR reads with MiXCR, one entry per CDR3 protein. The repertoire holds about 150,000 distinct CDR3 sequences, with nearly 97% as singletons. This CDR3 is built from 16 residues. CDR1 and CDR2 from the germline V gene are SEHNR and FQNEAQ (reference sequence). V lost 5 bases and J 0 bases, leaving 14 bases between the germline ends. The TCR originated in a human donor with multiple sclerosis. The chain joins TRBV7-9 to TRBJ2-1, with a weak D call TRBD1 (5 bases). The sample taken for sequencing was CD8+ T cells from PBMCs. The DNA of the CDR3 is TGTGCCAGCAGCGTCCCCCGAACAGGCTCCTACAATGAGCAGTTCTTC. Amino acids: CASSVPRTGSYNEQFF.